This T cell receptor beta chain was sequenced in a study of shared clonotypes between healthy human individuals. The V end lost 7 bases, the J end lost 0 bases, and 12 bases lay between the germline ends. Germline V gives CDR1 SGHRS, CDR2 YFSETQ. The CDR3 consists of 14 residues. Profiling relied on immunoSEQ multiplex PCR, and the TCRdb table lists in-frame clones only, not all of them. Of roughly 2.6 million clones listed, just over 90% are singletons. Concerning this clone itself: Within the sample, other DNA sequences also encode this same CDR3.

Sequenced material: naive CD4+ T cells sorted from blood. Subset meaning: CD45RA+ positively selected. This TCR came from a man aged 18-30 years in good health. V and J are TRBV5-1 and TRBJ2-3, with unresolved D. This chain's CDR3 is CASRTDPSTDTQYF. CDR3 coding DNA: TGCGCCAGCCGTACAGACCCTAGCACAGATACGCAGTATTTT.